This T cell receptor (beta chain) derives from a study of T-cell reconstitution after alpha-beta-depleted transplantation in children. Unmatched junction bases numbered 7, after V lost 6 bases and J lost 5 bases. The length of the CDR3 is 14 residues. From germline, CDR1 is SGHTA and CDR2 FQGNSA. It was with unique molecular identifiers that the TCRbeta library was prepared. TCRdb re-called the PCR reads with MiXCR, one entry per CDR3 protein. The sample carries roughly 300,000 distinct CDR3 sequences, around 10% recorded once. The source was PBMCs from the stem cell graft donor, collected from the stem cell graft. The chain carries TRBV7-2 and TRBJ2-1, with TRBD1 identical over 7 bases. The sequence came from a human donor who donated a stem cell graft to a child with acute lymphoblastic leukemia. CDR3 region: CASSYGTVNNEQFF. The CDR3 nucleotides read TGTGCCAGCAGTTACGGGACAGTAAACAATGAGCAGTTCTTC.